One sample yielded the 10 T cell receptor beta chains listed below, sequenced in a study of identical twins. One entry per CDR3 protein results from TCRdb running MiXCR on the 5' RACE reads. Among 700,000 to 950,000 distinct CDR3 sequences, 9% to 15% were seen once, and the ten largest hold roughly 1.5%. In addition, the sample was reused for a study of yellow fever vaccine responses in identical twins.

Sequencing used PBMCs. The source is a woman between 18 and 30 years old in good health.

The chain carries TRBV6-5 and TRBJ2-3, with D tentatively TRBD1 (6 bases). Germline V gene lookup returns CDR1 MNHEY and CDR2 SVGAGI. This CDR3 has 12 amino acids. The V end was cut by 7 bases, the J end by 7 bases, with 12 bases between. The CDR3 coding sequence is TGTGCCAGCACGCCGGACAGAAATACGCAGTATTTT. It yields the protein CASTPDRNTQYF.

The V call is TRBV28, the J call TRBJ2-5; TRBD2 is a possible D gene (7 bases). The germline CDR1 and CDR2 sequences are MDHEN and SYDVKM. V lost 5 bases and J lost 3, with 13 bases in between. This CDR3 is 14 amino acids long. CDR3 amino acids: CASSLGGHKETQYF. In DNA form, the CDR3 reads TGTGCCAGCAGTCTGGGGGGGCATAAAGAGACCCAGTACTTC.

This clonotype was found a few times. The V call is TRBV6-1, the J call TRBJ1-2; the D gene is possibly TRBD1 (5 bases). Germline V gene data show CDR1 as MNHNS and CDR2 as SASEGT. Trimming cost V 5 bases and J 3 bases, with 22 bases left between them. The CDR3 loop spans 17 amino acids. CDR3 in DNA: TGTGCCAGCAGTCTCCATCCAGGGTCCCCCGCCTACTATGGCTACACCTTC. Translated: CASSLHPGSPAYYGYTF.

This chain connects TRBV5-6 to TRBJ1-5; 7 bases match TRBD1. Germline V lookup: CDR1 SGHDT, CDR2 YYEEEE. The junction had 9 bases not matched to a gene; V was cut back by 4 bases and J by 5 bases. The CDR3 totals 15 residues. CDR3 nucleotide sequence: TGTGCCAGCAGCAGGACCGACAGGGATTATCAGCCCCAGCATTTT. It yields the protein CASSRTDRDYQPQHF.

This clonotype has ten or more counts. J is TRBJ2-5 and V is TRBV10-3; D is possibly TRBD1 (6 bases). From germline, CDR1 is ENHRY and CDR2 SYGVKD. CDR3 size: 13 residues. Trimming left V 2 bases short and J 7 bases short, with 11 bases between. The CDR3 loop is CAISEGSRGTQYF. DNA of the CDR3: TGTGCCATCAGTGAGGGAAGCAGGGGGACCCAGTACTTC.

This clonotype showed up just a few times. The gene calls are TRBV18 and TRBJ2-5, with 9 bases matching TRBD1. This CDR3 contains 18 residues. With V trimmed by 0 bases and J by 5 bases, 13 bases remained unmatched. Per the germline V gene, CDR1 is KGHSH and CDR2 is LQKENI. Here the CDR3 reads CASSPPQRGTGRGETQYF. CDR3 DNA sequence: TGTGCCAGCTCACCACCTCAACGTGGGACAGGGCGAGGGGAGACCCAGTACTTC. Combining the CDR3 with reference TRBV18 and TRBJ2-5 gives the whole variable domain NAGVMQNPRHLVRRRGQEARLRCSPMKGHSHVYWYRQLPEEGLKFMVYLQKENIIDESGMPKERFSAEFPKEGPSILRIQQVVRGDSAAYFCASSPPQRGTGRGETQYFGPGTRLLVL.

This clonotype appeared a few times. This chain uses TRBV20-1 with TRBJ2-1; 15 bases agree with TRBD2. V lost 3 bases, J lost 7 bases, and 7 bases stayed unmatched. CDR1 and CDR2 (germline): DFQATT, SNEGSKA (reference sequence). The CDR3 contains 16 residues. The chain's CDR3 is CSASLGTSGGPNEQFF. CDR3 sequence (DNA): TGCAGTGCTAGCCTCGGGACTAGCGGGGGGCCTAATGAGCAGTTCTTC.

The sample holds a few counts of this clonotype. The chain has TRBV7-2 and TRBJ2-7; the D gene is possibly TRBD2 (6 bases). From germline, CDR1 is SGHTA and CDR2 FQGNSA. This CDR3 has 14 residues. Trimming cost V 2 bases and J 3 bases, with 11 bases left between them. The CDR3 nucleotides read TGTGCCAGCAGCTTACCGCTGCGGGACTACGAGCAGTACGTC. Its translation: CASSLPLRDYEQYV.

This clonotype has only a few counts. The J gene is TRBJ2-7, the V gene TRBV12-3 or TRBV12-4; tentative D call: TRBD2 (6 bases). V lost 5 bases to trimming and J lost 3 bases, with 17 bases between them. This CDR3 contains 15 residues. The DNA of the CDR3 is TGTGCCAGCAGTCCCCTCGTGCTAGCGAGCTACGAGCAGTACTTC. This encodes CASSPLVLASYEQYF.

The chain carries TRBV27 and TRBJ1-6; D gene ambiguous. Per germline, CDR1 MNHEY and CDR2 SMNVEV (reference sequence). Trimming took 2 bases from V and 7 from J, leaving 9 bases between them. There are 14 residues in the CDR3. CDR3 sequence (DNA): TGTGCCAGCAGTTTAATGGGAGGAAATTCACCCCTCCACTTT. This codes for CASSLMGGNSPLHF.